Listed below are T cell receptor beta chains from one sample, sequenced in a study of blood T cells in healthy people across ages. MiXCR, run by TCRdb on the 5' RACE reads, gives a single entry per CDR3 protein. The data contain about 290,000 distinct CDR3 sequences, 25% to 30% of them seen just once; the ten biggest clones take up over 25%. Sequences were obtained from blood. The receptors originated from a woman between 70 and 85 years old in good health. The CDR3 runs from the conserved cysteine through the conserved F or W. Fields, in order: clone size, V gene, D gene, J gene, CDR3 protein, CDR3 DNA. D genes are given only for firm matches. Not all rows give a size; the values are once, few, many and, for expanded clones, a class.

.	TRBV10-3	.	TRBJ2-1	CAISESVGGVFQFF	TGTGCCATCAGTGAGTCGGTCGGGGGCGTTTTTCAGTTCTTC
few	TRBV5-1	.	TRBJ2-1	CASSPPRSLSYNEQFF	TGCGCCAGCAGCCCTCCTCGGTCCCTCTCCTACAATGAGCAGTTCTTC
few	TRBV4-2	TRBD2	TRBJ2-1	CASSQDRTSGGLFQLF	TGTGCCAGCAGCCAAGATAGGACTAGCGGGGGCCTCTTCCAACTCTTC
.	TRBV7-8	.	TRBJ2-7	CASSLRRTSYEQYF	TGTGCCAGCAGCCTGAGGAGGACCTCCTACGAGCAGTACTTC
many	TRBV10-3	.	TRBJ2-7	CAISDGSSGEQYF	TGTGCCATCAGTGATGGCAGTAGCGGCGAGCAGTACTTC
.	TRBV20-1	TRBD2	TRBJ2-5	CSGVAGGSETQYF	TGCAGTGGGGTAGCGGGAGGGTCGGAGACCCAGTACTTC
.	TRBV29-1	TRBD1	TRBJ1-2	CSVEDTGTGAYGYTF	TGCAGCGTTGAAGACACCGGGACAGGGGCCTATGGCTACACCTTC
.	TRBV5-1	.	TRBJ2-1	CASSLVSGEYNEQFF	TGCGCCAGCAGCTTGGTTTCAGGGGAATACAATGAGCAGTTCTTC
.	TRBV15	TRBD1	TRBJ2-7	CATSQRTGSEQYF	TGTGCCACCAGCCAGAGGACAGGGTCCGAGCAGTACTTC
few	TRBV5-1	.	TRBJ2-3	CASSWELADTQYF	TGCGCCAGCAGCTGGGAGTTGGCAGATACGCAGTATTTT
few	TRBV2	TRBD2	TRBJ2-1	CASRGLAGEQFF	TGTGCCAGCAGGGGGCTAGCGGGGGAGCAGTTCTTC
.	TRBV29-1	.	TRBJ2-7	CSVGGGQGIEQYF	TGCAGCGTTGGAGGTGGGCAGGGTATCGAGCAGTACTTC
few	TRBV5-1	.	TRBJ1-6	CASSAGRLGTPLHF	TGCGCCAGCAGCGCGGGACGGTTGGGGACACCCCTCCACTTT
few	TRBV15	.	TRBJ1-4	CATSRDGDKGKLFF	TGTGCCACCAGCAGAGATGGGGACAAAGGAAAACTGTTTTTT
once	TRBV6-5	TRBD1	TRBJ1-1	CASSYYTTGQALMNTEAFF	TGTGCCAGCAGTTACTATACGACTGGACAGGCCCTAATGAACACTGAAGCTTTCTTT
.	TRBV29-1	.	TRBJ2-6	CSVEDDVLTF	TGCAGCGTTGAGGACGACGTCCTGACTTTC
.	TRBV13	.	TRBJ1-1	CASSTLRATEAFF	TGTGCCAGCAGCACCCTTCGGGCCACTGAAGCTTTCTTT
.	TRBV7-9	.	TRBJ2-1	CASSNLGMSYNEQFF	TGTGCCAGCAGCAACCTCGGGATGTCCTACAATGAGCAGTTCTTC
.	TRBV28	.	TRBJ2-5	CASSLYGPGETQYF	TGTGCCAGCAGTTTATACGGCCCCGGGGAGACCCAGTACTTC
.	TRBV20-1	.	TRBJ2-3	CSKGSGPSPSTDTQYF	TGCAGTAAGGGAAGCGGTCCCTCACCAAGCACAGATACGCAGTATTTT
few	TRBV28	TRBD2	TRBJ2-4	CASSGTSGRPQAKNIQYF	TGTGCCAGCAGTGGTACTAGCGGCCGGCCCCAGGCCAAAAACATTCAGTACTTC
few	TRBV11-2	.	TRBJ1-2	CASSTRGWANYGYTF	TGTGCCAGCAGTACGCGGGGGTGGGCTAACTATGGCTACACCTTC
few	TRBV14	.	TRBJ2-5	CASSQERGAQETQYF	TGTGCCAGCAGCCAAGAAAGGGGGGCCCAAGAGACCCAGTACTTC